Reported below is one T cell receptor beta chain. The target antigen is unknown. This record comes from a study of shared clonotypes between healthy human individuals. The study ran the assay at deep level. Per sorted-subset replicate PCR, input was 200 to 250 ng DNA, representing tens of thousands of T cell genomes. Produced via immunoSEQ multiplex PCR; TCRdb's table is partial and in-frame only. The table has approximately 1,500,000 clones, approximately 98% seen once. General study points: A limitation of the genetic and exposure-history diversity represented arose from few donors.

Trimming removed 4 bases from V and 7 bases from J, with 15 bases in between. This CDR3 is 14 amino acids long. Looked up from germline, CDR1 is SGHRS and CDR2 is YFSETQ. The TCR originated in a man aged 30 to 39 in good health. Sequencing used naive CD4+ T cells sorted from blood. Specified subset: CD45RA+ positively selected. The chain couples TRBV5-1 to TRBJ1-5; D remains ambiguous. CDR3 sequence: CASSLGPLGQPQHF. CDR3 DNA sequence: TGCGCCAGCAGCCTCGGGCCCCTGGGGCAGCCCCAGCATTTT.